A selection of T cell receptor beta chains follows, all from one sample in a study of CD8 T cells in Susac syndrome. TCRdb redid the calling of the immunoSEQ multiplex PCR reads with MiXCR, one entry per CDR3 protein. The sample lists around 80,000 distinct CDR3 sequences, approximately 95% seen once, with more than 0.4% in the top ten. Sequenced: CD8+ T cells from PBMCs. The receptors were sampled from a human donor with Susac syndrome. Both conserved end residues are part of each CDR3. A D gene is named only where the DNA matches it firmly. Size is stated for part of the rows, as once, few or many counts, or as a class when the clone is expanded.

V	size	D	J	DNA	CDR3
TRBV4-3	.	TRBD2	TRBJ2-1	TGCGCCAGCAGCCGTGGACTAGCGGTGGTCTACAATGAGCAGTTCTTC	CASSRGLAVVYNEQFF
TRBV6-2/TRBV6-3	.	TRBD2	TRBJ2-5	TGTGCCAGCAGACCCCGGACTAGCGGGAAAGAGACCCAGTACTTC	CASRPRTSGKETQYF
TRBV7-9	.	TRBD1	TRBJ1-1	TGTGCCAGCAGCTCGGGACAGGGACCTGAAGCTTTCTTT	CASSSGQGPEAFF
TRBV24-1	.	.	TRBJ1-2	TGTGCCACCAGTGATGCAGGGGCCCGGGGGGGCTACACCTTC	CATSDAGARGGYTF
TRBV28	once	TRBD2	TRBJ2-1	TGTGCCAGCCTGTTAGCGGGAGAACCGGATGAGCAGTTCTTC	CASLLAGEPDEQFF
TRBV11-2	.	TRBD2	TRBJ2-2	TGTGCCAGCAGGGGACTAGCGGCGAACACCGGGGAGCTGTTTTTT	CASRGLAANTGELFF
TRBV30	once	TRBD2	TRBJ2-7	TGTGCCTGGAGTGAACTAGCGAGCGACGACGAGCAGTACTTC	CAWSELASDDEQYF
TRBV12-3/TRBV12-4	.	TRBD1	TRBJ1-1	TGTGCCAGCAGTCCCCGGACAGGGGGCACTGAAGCTTTCTTT	CASSPRTGGTEAFF
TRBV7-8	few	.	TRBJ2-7	TGTGCCAGCAGCTTAGCAGGCGTTACCTACGAGCAGTACTTC	CASSLAGVTYEQYF
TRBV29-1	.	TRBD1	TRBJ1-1	TGCAGCGTTGAAGTTTCGACAGGGGGCGAGGGAGCTTTCTTT	CSVEVSTGGEGAFF
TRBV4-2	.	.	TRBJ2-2	TGTGCCAGCAGCCAAGGTGCGCGAGAGAACACCGGGGAGCTGTTTTTT	CASSQGARENTGELFF
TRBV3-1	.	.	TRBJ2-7	TGTGCCAGCAGGAATAGGGCCTCCTACGAGCAGTACTTC	CASRNRASYEQYF
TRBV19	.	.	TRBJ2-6	TGTGCCAGTAGCAACAGGGGAGGGGTGGGGGCCAACGTCCTGACTTTC	CASSNRGGVGANVLTF
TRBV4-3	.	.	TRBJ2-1	TGCGCCAGCAGCCAAGTTCTAGGAAACAATGAGCAGTTCTTC	CASSQVLGNNEQFF
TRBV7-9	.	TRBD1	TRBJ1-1	TGTGCCAGCGACAACAGGGGGAGGGACACTGAAGCTTTCTTT	CASDNRGRDTEAFF
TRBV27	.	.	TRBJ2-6	TGTGCCAGCAGTTTCACAGGGTCTGGGGCCAACGTCCTGACTTTC	CASSFTGSGANVLTF
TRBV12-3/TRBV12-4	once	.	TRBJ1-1	TGTGCCAGCACCCTGGGGGTAAACACTGAAGCTTTCTTT	CASTLGVNTEAFF
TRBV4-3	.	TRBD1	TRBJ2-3	TGCGCCAGCAGCCAAGACCTCCGACCCGACGGACAGGGGGTCGCAGATACGCAGTATTTT	CASSQDLRPDGQGVADTQYF
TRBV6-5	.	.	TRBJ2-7	TGTGCCAGCAGTCCCGAGAGACAATTCTACGAGCAGTACTTC	CASSPERQFYEQYF
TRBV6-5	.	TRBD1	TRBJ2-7	TGTGCCAGCAGTTACTCGACAGGGAACGACGAGCAGTACTTC	CASSYSTGNDEQYF
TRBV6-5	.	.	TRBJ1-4	TGTGCCAGCGGATTGAGAAAACTGTTTTTT	CASGLRKLFF
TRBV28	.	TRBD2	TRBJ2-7	TGTGCCAGCAGCACCCCCAGGGACTACTACGAGCAGTACTTC	CASSTPRDYYEQYF
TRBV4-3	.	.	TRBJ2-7	TGCGCCAGCAGCCAAGATAATAATCCCTCCTCCTACGAGCAGTACTTC	CASSQDNNPSSYEQYF
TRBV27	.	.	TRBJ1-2	TGTGCCAGCAGTTTGGGCCCTACAGGGAGTAACTATGGCTACACCTTC	CASSLGPTGSNYGYTF
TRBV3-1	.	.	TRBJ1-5	TGTGCCAGCAGCCAAGTACCGGATACAGGGAGTGGGAATCAGCCCCAGCATTTT	CASSQVPDTGSGNQPQHF
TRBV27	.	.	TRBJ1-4	TGTGCCAGCAGTTTATCCCCGCTGCTAACTAATGAAAAACTGTTTTTT	CASSLSPLLTNEKLFF
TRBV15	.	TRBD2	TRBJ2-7	TGTGCCACCAGCAGAGGGACTAGCGTCGACGAGCAGTACTTC	CATSRGTSVDEQYF
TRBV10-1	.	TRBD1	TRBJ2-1	TGCGCCAGCAGTGATCGCCGTGGGACAGGGAGCTCCTACAATGAGCAGTTCTTC	CASSDRRGTGSSYNEQFF
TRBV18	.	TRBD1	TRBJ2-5	TGTGCCAGCTCACCGTCCCGGGACAGGGGGCGAGAGACCCAGTACTTC	CASSPSRDRGRETQYF
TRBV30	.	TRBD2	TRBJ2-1	TGTGCCTGGGGACTAGCGGACTTCAATGAGCAGTTCTTC	CAWGLADFNEQFF
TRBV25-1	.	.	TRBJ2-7	TGTGCCAGCAAGGTCTCGGCCTACGAGCAGTACTTC	CASKVSAYEQYF
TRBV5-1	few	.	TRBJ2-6	TGCGCCAGCAGCGCTGATAACAACGTCCTGACTTTC	CASSADNNVLTF
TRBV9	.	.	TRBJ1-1	TGTGCCAGCAGCGTAGAGACAGAGAACACTGAAGCTTTCTTT	CASSVETENTEAFF
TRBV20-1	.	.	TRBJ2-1	TGCAGTGCTAGTTTTCGCGGGATCTCCTACAATGAGCAGTTCTTC	CSASFRGISYNEQFF
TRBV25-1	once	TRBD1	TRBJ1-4	TGTGCCAGCAGTGAATGGTCAGGGGGAGGAGAAAAACTGTTTTTT	CASSEWSGGGEKLFF
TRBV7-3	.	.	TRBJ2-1	TGTGCCAGCAGCTTAAACCCACGAGTGATTGAGCAGTTCTTC	CASSLNPRVIEQFF
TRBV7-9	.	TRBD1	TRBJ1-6	TGTGCCAGCAGCTTAGTTCAGGGGGCCAGTTCACCCCTCCACTTT	CASSLVQGASSPLHF
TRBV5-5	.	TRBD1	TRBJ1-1	TGTGCCAGCAGCTCGGGACAGGGCAGTTATGGAGCTTTCTTT	CASSSGQGSYGAFF
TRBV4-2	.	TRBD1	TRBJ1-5	TGTGCCAGCAGCCAAGTGGGACAGGGCAATCAGCCCCAGCATTTT	CASSQVGQGNQPQHF
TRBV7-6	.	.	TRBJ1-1	TGTGCCAGCAGCCCTTCGATGAACACTGAAGCTTTCTTT	CASSPSMNTEAFF
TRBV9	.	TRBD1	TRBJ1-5	TGTGCCAGCAGCGTAGGTCAGGGGGCGGATCAGCCCCAGCATTTT	CASSVGQGADQPQHF
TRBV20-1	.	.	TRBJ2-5	TGCAGTGCTAGAGCTCCGGGACTCCTCCAAGAGACCCAGTACTTC	CSARAPGLLQETQYF
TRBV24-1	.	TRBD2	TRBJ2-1	TGTGCCACCAGTGAGACTAGCGGGATCGCCTACAATGAGCAGTTCTTC	CATSETSGIAYNEQFF
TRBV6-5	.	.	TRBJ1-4	TGTGCCAGCAGTTACTCAAGAGGGGATGAAAAACTGTTTTTT	CASSYSRGDEKLFF
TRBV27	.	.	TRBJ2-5	TGTGCCAGCAGGAGGGACAAGAACATCGGGGAGACCCAGTACTTC	CASRRDKNIGETQYF
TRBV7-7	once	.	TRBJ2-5	TGTGCCAGCAGCACAACACTAGAGACCCAAGAGACCCAGTACTTC	CASSTTLETQETQYF
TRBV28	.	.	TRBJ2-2	TGTGCCAGCAGCTCGGGACTCCTAACCGGGGAGCTGTTTTTT	CASSSGLLTGELFF
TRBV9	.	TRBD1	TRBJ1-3	TGTGCCAGCAGCCCCAAGATCGGACAGGCTGGAAACACCATATATTTT	CASSPKIGQAGNTIYF
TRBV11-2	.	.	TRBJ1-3	TGTGCCAGCAGCTTCCGGCAGGGAGGATCGGCCGGAAACACCATATATTTT	CASSFRQGGSAGNTIYF
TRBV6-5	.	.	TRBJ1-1	TGTGCCAGCAGGGCTAGGTGGGTGAACACTGAAGCTTTCTTT	CASRARWVNTEAFF
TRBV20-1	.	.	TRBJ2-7	TGCAGTGCTACCGACGGTAGCTCCTACGAGCAGTACTTC	CSATDGSSYEQYF
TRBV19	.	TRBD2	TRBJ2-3	TGTGCCAGTAGTGGACCGGGACTAGCGGAAGGGTGGGCAGATACGCAGTATTTT	CASSGPGLAEGWADTQYF
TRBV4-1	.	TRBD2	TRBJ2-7	TGCGCCAGCAGCCAAGATAGGCTAGCGGGGTCTGGCGAGCAGTACTTC	CASSQDRLAGSGEQYF